The clone carrying this T cell receptor beta chain was recorded many times. Its antigen is not known. Relying on iRepertoire HTBI primers and Arm-PCR of CDR3 regions, the team built TCR beta libraries. Per the original data handling: Sample data revealed fewer than 70 TRBV and 14 TRBJ segments. Via MiXCR, TCRdb re-called the multiplex PCR reads, giving one row per CDR3 protein. None of the V and J calls come from the authors' own analysis; TCRdb made them. Seen here are fewer than 350,000 distinct CDR3 sequences, over 15% observed once, and the top ten hold 38%. The time point was: newly diagnosed GD, antithyroid drugs for less than 3 months. PBMC RNA was the source of the TCR library. The data derive from a study of regulatory T cells in long-lasting Graves disease. Study details: Graves' patients (newly diagnosed) had been on antithyroid drugs under 3 months.

Trimming stripped 7 bases from V and 4 bases from J, with 13 bases between. The germline V gene has CDR1 SNHLY and CDR2 FYNNEI. The CDR3 is 13 amino acids. Whole-study results and caveats: Favored usage of TRBV28, TRBJ1-2 and TRBJ2-5 was recorded in persistent disease. Compared with new cases, persistent Graves' patients showed reduced TCR diversity.

This TCR derives from a female donor with Graves disease. This specimen was peripheral blood mononuclear cells (PBMCs), taken at new diagnosis, from a patient treated with antithyroid drugs. The chain uses TRBV2 and TRBJ1-1; no clear D gene. Here the CDR3 reads CASKRNFGTEAFF. For the CDR3, the DNA is TGTGCCAGCAAGAGGAACTTCGGCACTGAAGCTTTCTTT.